Described below is a single T cell receptor (beta chain) sequence and its context. Using immunoSEQ multiplex PCR, the repertoire was profiled, and TCRdb retains in-frame clones only, with some absent. Among roughly 260,000 clones listed, 90% were seen once. V shed 5 bases and J shed 14 bases, with 27 bases lying between them. This CDR3 comprises 16 residues. The V gene's germline CDR1 is MNHEY and CDR2 SMNVEV (reference sequence). This entry belongs to a study of cytomegalovirus exposure and HLA in healthy donors. Whole-study context: The same platform was used for the 130 or so validation repertoires as for the roughly 670 first-cohort repertoires, as reported in a later analysis.

The sequence was obtained from a young woman in good health and CMV-seronegative. The sequenced sample was PBMCs. This chain links TRBV27 with TRBJ1-4, with D possibly TRBD1 on 6 matching bases. CDR3 in amino acids: CASSLSAPGQGYLLFF. CDR3 in DNA: TGTGCCAGCAGTCTGTCTGCCCCCGGGCAGGGGTATCTCCTGTTTTTT.